This paragraph reports one T cell receptor beta chain. Its antigen is unknown. Sequenced by immunoSEQ multiplex PCR; TCRdb stores in-frame clones only, minus some. The sample yields about 68,000 clones, roughly 90% seen once. There are 15 residues in the CDR3. J gave up 8 bases and V 1 base, and 9 bases lay outside the gene matches. From germline, CDR1 is SGHKS and CDR2 YYEKEE (reference sequence). This record belongs to a study of lymphopenia after photon versus proton radiotherapy. The study, taken as a whole, reports: Larger post-nadir TCR diversity loss correlated inversely with survival in deceased patients.

The receptor's source is a woman aged 70-85 years with pancreatic cancer. The V call is TRBV5-5, the J call TRBJ1-2; 9 bases map to TRBD1. The source material was peripheral blood, sampled from a patient treated with photon-based radiotherapy. The CDR3 loop is CASSLQVQGALGYTF. CDR3 DNA: TGTGCCAGCAGCTTGCAAGTACAGGGGGCGTTGGGCTACACCTTC.